This T cell receptor (beta chain) was found in a study of cytomegalovirus exposure and HLA in healthy donors. Study-level background: Researchers previously reported finding 90 million to 130 million unique TCR beta sequences from roughly 170 million T cells. HLA-typed donors were the source of about 85 million unique TCRs, which an early data release held. General observations from the study: For TCR beta chains, V- and J-gene trimming was later linked to a missense DCLRE1C variant. It was in a later analysis that TCR association rates were seen to vary by HLA locus, highest for DRB1 and lowest for HLA-C.

PCR employed 60 Vbeta and 13 Jbeta primers. Measured with immunoSEQ multiplex PCR; TCRdb has only the in-frame clones, and not every one. The sample holds over 150,000 clones, roughly four fifths seen once. In its sample, this clone was seen a few times. Its specificity is not known. The CDR3 length is 15 residues. Germline CDR1 reads MNHEY; CDR2 reads SVGAGI. Between the trimmed V and J ends, which lost 0 bases and 3 bases, there was a span of 9 bases. The chain joins TRBV6-5 to TRBJ2-1; perhaps TRBD2 as D (5 bases). The sequencing input was PBMCs. The clonotype comes from a woman aged 30 to 39 in good health and CMV-seropositive. The DNA for the CDR3 is TGTGCCAGCAGTTACTCTTCTAGCAGCTACAATGAGCAGTTCTTC. Amino acids: CASSYSSSSYNEQFF.